These 5 T cell receptor beta chains share one sample of origin, sequenced in a study of early T cells in non-severe SARS-CoV-2 infection. TCRdb recomputed calls from the 5' RACE reads with MiXCR, one row per CDR3 protein. This sample has more than 65,000 distinct CDR3 sequences, with approximately 15% found just once. The source material was whole blood, sampled at baseline. Every receptor here comes from an adult who was a healthcare worker with PCR-confirmed SARS-CoV-2 infection or an uninfected control (not recorded which).

This clonotype appeared a few times. The J gene is TRBJ2-2, the V gene TRBV2, with D perhaps matching TRBD2 (6 bases). This CDR3 has 13 residues. Germline V gene sequence: CDR1 SNHLY, CDR2 FYNNEI. V dropped 7 bases and J dropped 4 bases, with 10 bases sitting between them. The CDR3 DNA sequence: TGTGCCAGCAATCGGGAGCCCACCGGGGAGCTGTTTTTT. Its translation is CASNREPTGELFF.

This CDR3 reads CASSQDDYGPGELFF. The CDR3 DNA is TGTGCCAGCAGCCAAGATGATTACGGGCCCGGGGAGCTGTTTTTT. The gene calls are TRBV3-1 and TRBJ2-2, with unresolved D. Trimming removed 0 bases at V and 6 bases at J, with 11 bases between. The germline CDR1 and CDR2 sequences are LGHDT and YNNKEL (reference sequence). CDR3 length: 15 amino acids.

At least ten counts were recorded for this clonotype. This rearrangement joins TRBV5-1 to TRBJ2-7; 11 positions match TRBD1. Germline assignment: CDR1 SGHRS and CDR2 YFSETQ. The CDR3 is 15 residues long. The V and J ends lost 4 bases and 3 bases, in that order; junction bases with no gene match: 6. CDR3 sequence: CASSPGQGAYYEQYF. In DNA, the CDR3 is TGCGCCAGCAGCCCCGGACAGGGGGCTTACTACGAGCAGTACTTC.

The chain carries TRBV7-8 and TRBJ1-1; D is undetermined. Germline CDR1 and CDR2: SGHVS and FQNEAQ. V lost 1 base to trimming and J lost 1 base, with 4 bases between them. The CDR3 spans 13 residues. This chain's CDR3 is CASSLVRNTEAFF. The CDR3, as DNA: TGTGCCAGCAGCTTAGTCCGGAACACTGAAGCTTTCTTT.

The table lists this clonotype with a count of one. The rearrangement links TRBV6-2 or TRBV6-3 to TRBJ2-6; D remains unclear. This CDR3 is 14 amino acids long. The V gene lost 5 bases and the J gene lost 2 bases, with 7 bases spanning the gap. Germline assignment: CDR1 MNHEY and CDR2 SVGEGT. Here the CDR3 DNA reads TGTGCCAGCAGTCCCCCGCCTGGGGCCAACGTCCTGACTTTC. As protein: CASSPPPGANVLTF.